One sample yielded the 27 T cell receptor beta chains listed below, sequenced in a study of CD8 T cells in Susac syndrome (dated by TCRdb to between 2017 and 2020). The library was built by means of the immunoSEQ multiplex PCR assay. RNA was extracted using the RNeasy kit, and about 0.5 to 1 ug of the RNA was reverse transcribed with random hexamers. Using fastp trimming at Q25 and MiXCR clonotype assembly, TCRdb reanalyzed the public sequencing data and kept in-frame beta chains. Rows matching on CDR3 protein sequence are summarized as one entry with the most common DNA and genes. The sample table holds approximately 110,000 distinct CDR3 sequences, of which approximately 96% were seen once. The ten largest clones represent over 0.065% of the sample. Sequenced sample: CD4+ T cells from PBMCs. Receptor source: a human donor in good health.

DNA of the CDR3: TGTGCCAGCCACGCCTGGACAGGAAGTACCGGGGAGCTGTTTTTT. This codes for CASHAWTGSTGELFF. This chain links TRBV2 with TRBJ2-2; 7 bases map to TRBD1. The CDR3 is made up of 15 amino acids. Trimming removed 8 bases from V and 5 bases from J; junction bases left unmatched: 11. The germline V gene has CDR1 SNHLY and CDR2 FYNNEI.

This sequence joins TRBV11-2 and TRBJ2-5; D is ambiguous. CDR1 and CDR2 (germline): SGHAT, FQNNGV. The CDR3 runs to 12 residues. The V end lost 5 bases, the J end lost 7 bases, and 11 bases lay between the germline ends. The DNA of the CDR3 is TGTGCCAGCAGCAACACCGGGCCGACCCAGTACTTC. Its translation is CASSNTGPTQYF.

The CDR3: CASSSGQGFYSGANVLTF. DNA of the CDR3: TGTGCCAGCAGCTCCGGACAGGGCTTTTACTCTGGGGCCAACGTCCTGACTTTC. V and J are TRBV7-9 and TRBJ2-6, with 8 bases lining up with TRBD1. The ends lost 4 bases at V and 0 bases at J; junction bases unmatched: 8. This CDR3 comprises 18 residues. In germline, CDR1 is SEHNR, CDR2 FQNEAQ (reference sequence).

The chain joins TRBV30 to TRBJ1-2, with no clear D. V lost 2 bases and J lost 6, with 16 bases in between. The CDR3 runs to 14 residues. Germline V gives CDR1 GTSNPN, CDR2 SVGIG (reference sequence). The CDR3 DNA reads TGTGCCTGGAGTCCCCCCGACGTCAGGAATGGCTACACCTTC. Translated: CAWSPPDVRNGYTF.

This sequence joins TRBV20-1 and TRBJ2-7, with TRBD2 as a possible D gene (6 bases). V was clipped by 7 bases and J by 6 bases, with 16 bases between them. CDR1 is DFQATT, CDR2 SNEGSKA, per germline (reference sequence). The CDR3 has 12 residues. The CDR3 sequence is CSGERRRGEQYF. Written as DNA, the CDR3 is TGCAGTGGCGAGAGGAGGCGGGGCGAGCAGTACTTC.

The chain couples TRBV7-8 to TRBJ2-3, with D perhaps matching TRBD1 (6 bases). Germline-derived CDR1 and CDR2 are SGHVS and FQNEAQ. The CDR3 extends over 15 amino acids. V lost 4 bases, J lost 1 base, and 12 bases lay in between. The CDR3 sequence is CASSSDRPRTDTQYF. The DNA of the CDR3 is TGTGCCAGCAGCTCAGACAGGCCTCGCACAGATACGCAGTATTTT.

The CDR3 coding sequence is TGTGCCAGCAGCCAGGGGGCAGCCGGGGAGCTGTTTTTT. This translates into CASSQGAAGELFF. This chain joins TRBV7-2 and TRBJ2-2, with 8 positions matching TRBD1. This CDR3 region has 13 residues. Per germline, CDR1 SGHTA and CDR2 FQGNSA. Unmatched junction bases numbered 2, after V lost 5 bases and J lost 6 bases.

The CDR3 DNA is TGCAGCGTTGACTTCCAGGGCGGCTCTGGAAACACCATATATTTT. As protein: CSVDFQGGSGNTIYF. The chain carries TRBV29-1 and TRBJ1-3; D is perhaps TRBD1 (5 bases). V lost 3 bases and J 0 bases, leaving 12 bases between the germline ends. CDR1 and CDR2 from the germline V gene are SQVTM and ANQGSEA. The CDR3 totals 15 residues.

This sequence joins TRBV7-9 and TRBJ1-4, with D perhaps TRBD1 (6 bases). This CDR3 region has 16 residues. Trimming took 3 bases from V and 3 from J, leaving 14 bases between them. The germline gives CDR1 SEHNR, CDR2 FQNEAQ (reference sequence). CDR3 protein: CASSLSDSVPNEKLFF. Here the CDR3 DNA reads TGTGCCAGCAGCTTGTCGGACAGTGTGCCTAATGAAAAACTGTTTTTT.

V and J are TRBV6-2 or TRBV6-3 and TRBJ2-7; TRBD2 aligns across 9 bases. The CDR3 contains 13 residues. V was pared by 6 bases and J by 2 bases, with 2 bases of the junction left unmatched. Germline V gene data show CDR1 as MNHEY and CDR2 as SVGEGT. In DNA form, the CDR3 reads TGTGCCAGCAGGCGCGGGAGGGCCTACGAGCAGTACTTC. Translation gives CASRRGRAYEQYF.

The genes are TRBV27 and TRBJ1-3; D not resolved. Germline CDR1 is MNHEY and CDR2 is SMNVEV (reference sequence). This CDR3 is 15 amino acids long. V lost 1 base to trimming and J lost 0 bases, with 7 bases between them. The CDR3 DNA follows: TGTGCCAGCAGTTTATATTGGAACTCTGGAAACACCATATATTTT. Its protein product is CASSLYWNSGNTIYF.

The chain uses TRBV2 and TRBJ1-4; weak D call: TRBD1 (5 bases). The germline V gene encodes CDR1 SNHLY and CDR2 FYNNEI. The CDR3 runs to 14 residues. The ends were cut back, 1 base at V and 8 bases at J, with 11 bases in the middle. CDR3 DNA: TGTGCCAGCAGTGAAGGGCAGGGTCAAGAAAAACTGTTTTTT. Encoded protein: CASSEGQGQEKLFF.

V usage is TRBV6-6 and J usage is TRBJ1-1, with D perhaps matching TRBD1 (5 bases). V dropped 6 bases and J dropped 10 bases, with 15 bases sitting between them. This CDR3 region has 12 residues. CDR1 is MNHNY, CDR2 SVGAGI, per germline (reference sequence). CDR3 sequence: CASSPTGQLAFF. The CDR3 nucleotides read TGTGCCAGCAGCCCCACGGGGCAATTAGCTTTCTTT.

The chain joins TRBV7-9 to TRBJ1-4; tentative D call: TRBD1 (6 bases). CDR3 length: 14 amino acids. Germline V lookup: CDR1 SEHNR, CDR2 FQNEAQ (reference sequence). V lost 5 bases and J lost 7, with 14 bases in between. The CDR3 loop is CASSVAGGGEKLFF. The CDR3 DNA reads TGTGCCAGCAGCGTTGCAGGAGGGGGTGAAAAACTGTTTTTT.

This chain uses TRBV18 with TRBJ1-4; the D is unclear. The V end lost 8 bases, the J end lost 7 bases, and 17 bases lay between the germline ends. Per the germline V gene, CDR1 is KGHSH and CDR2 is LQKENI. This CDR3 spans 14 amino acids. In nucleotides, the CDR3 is TGTGCCAGCCGACCCCTTGGACTGAGTGAAAAACTGTTTTTT. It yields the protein CASRPLGLSEKLFF.

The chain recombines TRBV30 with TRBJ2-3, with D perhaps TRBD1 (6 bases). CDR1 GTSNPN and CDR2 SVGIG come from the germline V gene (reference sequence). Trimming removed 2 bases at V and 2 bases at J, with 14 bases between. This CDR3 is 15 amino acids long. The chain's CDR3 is CAWSPLWGLTDTQYF. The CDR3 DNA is TGTGCCTGGAGTCCGTTGTGGGGGCTCACAGATACGCAGTATTTT.

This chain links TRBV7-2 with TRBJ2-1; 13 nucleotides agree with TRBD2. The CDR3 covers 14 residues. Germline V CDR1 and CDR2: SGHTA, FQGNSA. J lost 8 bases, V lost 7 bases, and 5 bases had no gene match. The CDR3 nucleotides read TGTGCCAGCACCCGGACTAGCGGGAGACATGAGCAGTTCTTC. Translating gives CASTRTSGRHEQFF.

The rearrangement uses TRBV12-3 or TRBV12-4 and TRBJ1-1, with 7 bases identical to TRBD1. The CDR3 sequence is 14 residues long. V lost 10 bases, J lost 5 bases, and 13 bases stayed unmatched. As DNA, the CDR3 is TGTGCCAACGGACAGGCAGAAGCGAGGACTGAAGCTTTCTTT. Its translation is CANGQAEARTEAFF.

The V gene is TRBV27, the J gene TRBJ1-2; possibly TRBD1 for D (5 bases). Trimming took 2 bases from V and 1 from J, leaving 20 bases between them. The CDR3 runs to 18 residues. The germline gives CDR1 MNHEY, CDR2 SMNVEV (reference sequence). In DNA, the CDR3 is TGTGCCAGCAGTTTAAGGGACCCACGACGGGGTTTTAACTATGGCTACACCTTC. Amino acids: CASSLRDPRRGFNYGYTF.

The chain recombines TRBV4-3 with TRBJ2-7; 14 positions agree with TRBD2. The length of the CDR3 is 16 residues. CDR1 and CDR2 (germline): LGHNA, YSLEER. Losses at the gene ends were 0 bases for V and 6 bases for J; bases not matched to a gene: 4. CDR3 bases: TGCGCCAGCAGCCAAGATTGGACTAGCGGGAGGACCGAGCAGTACTTC. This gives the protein CASSQDWTSGRTEQYF.

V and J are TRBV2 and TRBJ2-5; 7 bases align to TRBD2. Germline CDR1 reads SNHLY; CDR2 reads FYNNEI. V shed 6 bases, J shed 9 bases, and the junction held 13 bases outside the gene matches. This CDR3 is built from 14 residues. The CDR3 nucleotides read TGTGCCAGCAGGGGGGGGACGACGGTTCAGGCCCAGTACTTC. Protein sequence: CASRGGTTVQAQYF. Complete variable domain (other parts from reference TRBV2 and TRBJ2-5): EPEVTQTPSHQVTQMGQEVILRCVPISNHLYFYWYRQILGQKVEFLVSFYNNEISEKSEIFDDQFSVERPDGSNFTLKIRSTKLEDSAMYFCASRGGTTVQAQYFGPGTRLLVL.

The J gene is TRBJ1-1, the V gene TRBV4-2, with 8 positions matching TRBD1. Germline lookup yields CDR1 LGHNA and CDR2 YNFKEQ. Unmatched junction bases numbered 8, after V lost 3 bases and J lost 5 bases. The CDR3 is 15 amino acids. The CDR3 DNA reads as TGTGCCAGCAGCCATATACCACAGGGGGAGACTGAAGCTTTCTTT. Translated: CASSHIPQGETEAFF.

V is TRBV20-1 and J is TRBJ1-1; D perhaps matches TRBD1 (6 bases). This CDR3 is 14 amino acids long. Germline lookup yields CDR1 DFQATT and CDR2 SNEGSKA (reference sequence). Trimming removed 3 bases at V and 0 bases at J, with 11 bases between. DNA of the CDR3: TGCAGTGCTAGGGGGGCCTCTATGAACACTGAAGCTTTCTTT. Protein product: CSARGASMNTEAFF.

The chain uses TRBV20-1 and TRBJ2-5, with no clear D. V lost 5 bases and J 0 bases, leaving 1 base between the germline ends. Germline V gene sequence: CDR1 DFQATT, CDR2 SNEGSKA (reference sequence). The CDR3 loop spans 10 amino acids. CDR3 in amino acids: CSAYQETQYF. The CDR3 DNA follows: TGCAGTGCTTACCAAGAGACCCAGTACTTC.

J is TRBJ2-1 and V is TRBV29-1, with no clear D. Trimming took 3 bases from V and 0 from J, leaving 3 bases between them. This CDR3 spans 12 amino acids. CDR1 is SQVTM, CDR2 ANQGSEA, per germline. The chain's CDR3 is CSVDSSYNEQFF. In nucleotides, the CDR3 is TGCAGCGTTGACAGCTCCTACAATGAGCAGTTCTTC.

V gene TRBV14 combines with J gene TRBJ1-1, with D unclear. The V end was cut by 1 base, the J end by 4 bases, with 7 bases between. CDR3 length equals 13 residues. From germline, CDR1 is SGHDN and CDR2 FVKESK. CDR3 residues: CASSQGRLTEAFF. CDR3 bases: TGTGCCAGCAGCCAAGGACGACTCACTGAAGCTTTCTTT.

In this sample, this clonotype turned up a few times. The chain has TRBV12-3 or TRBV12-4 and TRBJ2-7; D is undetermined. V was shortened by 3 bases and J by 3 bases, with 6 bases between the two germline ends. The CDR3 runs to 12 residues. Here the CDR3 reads CASSLQSYEQYF. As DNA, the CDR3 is TGTGCCAGCAGTTTGCAGAGCTACGAGCAGTACTTC.